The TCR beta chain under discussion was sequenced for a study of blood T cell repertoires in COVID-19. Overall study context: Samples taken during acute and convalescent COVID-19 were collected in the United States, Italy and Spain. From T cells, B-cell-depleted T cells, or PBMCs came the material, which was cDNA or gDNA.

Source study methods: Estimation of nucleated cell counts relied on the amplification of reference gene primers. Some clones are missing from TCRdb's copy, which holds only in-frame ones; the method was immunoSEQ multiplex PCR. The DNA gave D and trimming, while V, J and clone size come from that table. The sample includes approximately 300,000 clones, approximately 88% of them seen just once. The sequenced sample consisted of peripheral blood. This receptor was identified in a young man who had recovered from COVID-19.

CDR3 protein: CASSPPGQYNEKLFF. CDR3 nucleotide sequence: TGTGCCAGCTCACCCCCGGGACAGTATAATGAAAAACTGTTTTTT. The chain joins TRBV18 to TRBJ1-4; 7 bases are shared with TRBD1. There are 15 residues in the CDR3. Germline-derived CDR1 and CDR2 are KGHSH and LQKENI. V shed 3 bases, J shed 4 bases, and the junction held 5 bases outside the gene matches. Filled out from reference TRBV18 and TRBJ1-4, the complete variable domain reads NAGVMQNPRHLVRRRGQEARLRCSPMKGHSHVYWYRQLPEEGLKFMVYLQKENIIDESGMPKERFSAEFPKEGPSILRIQQVVRGDSAAYFCASSPPGQYNEKLFFGSGTQLSVL.